One sample yielded the 7 T cell receptor beta chains listed below, sequenced in a study of beta chain features in type 1 diabetes. Study-level results: TCRB CDR3s were moderately but significantly shorter in Type 1 diabetes patients in all four CD4+ subsets.

These receptors lack a known antigen. Of the isolated RNA, all was reverse transcribed, and so the sequenced material was expressed TCRB transcripts. Profiled with immunoSEQ multiplex PCR; TCRdb holds only in-frame clones, not every one. The table lists 150,000 to 200,000 clones, roughly 59% of them singletons. Material for sequencing was naive CD4+ T cells from blood. Receptors originate from a young man with type 1 diabetes.

The V gene is TRBV7-2, the J gene TRBJ1-2; the D gene is possibly TRBD1 (5 bases). CDR1 and CDR2 from the germline V gene are SGHTA and FQGNSA. The CDR3 has 14 amino acids. Between the trimmed V and J ends, which lost 4 bases and 8 bases, there was a span of 17 bases. This CDR3 is CASSSSGTEWGYTF. DNA for the CDR3: TGTGCCAGCAGCTCATCCGGGACCGAGTGGGGCTACACCTTC.

This chain links TRBV28 with TRBJ2-7; 11 bases align to TRBD1. This CDR3 is built from 13 residues. Germline CDR1 reads MDHEN; CDR2 reads SYDVKM. J lost 5 bases, V lost 6 bases, and 3 bases had no gene match. CDR3 sequence: CASRWTGGDEQYF. The CDR3 DNA is TGTGCCAGCAGGTGGACAGGGGGCGACGAGCAGTACTTC.

This clone is a singleton in its sample. The V gene is TRBV4-1, the J gene TRBJ1-2; D is unclear. The CDR3 has 16 residues. V was trimmed by 0 bases and J by 5 bases, leaving 16 bases between them. Per germline, CDR1 MGHRA and CDR2 YSYEKL. The CDR3 sequence is CASSQEVEGSRYGYTF. For the CDR3, the DNA is TGCGCCAGCAGCCAAGAAGTGGAGGGTTCCCGATATGGCTACACCTTC.

This clone came up once. V and J are TRBV5-4 and TRBJ2-5, with D perhaps TRBD2 (6 bases). Trimming removed 0 bases from V and 2 bases from J, with 11 bases in between. Germline V gene data show CDR1 as SGHNT and CDR2 as YYREEE (reference sequence). The CDR3 contains 15 residues. CDR3 DNA sequence: TGTGCCAGCAGCTTGGCCGGGAGACAGCAAGAGACCCAGTACTTC. Translated: CASSLAGRQQETQYF.

This rearrangement joins TRBV10-3 to TRBJ2-3, with 10 bases lining up with TRBD2. CDR3 length: 16 amino acids. Looked up from germline, CDR1 is ENHRY and CDR2 is SYGVKD. The trim removed 5 bases at V and 3 bases at J, leaving 8 bases unmatched. CDR3 DNA: TGTGCCATCAGTTCCCTCAGCGGGGGGGCAACAGATACGCAGTATTTT. It yields the protein CAISSLSGGATDTQYF.

V usage is TRBV7-2 and J usage is TRBJ2-7; possible D gene TRBD1, 6 bases. The CDR3 is 14 residues long. The germline V and J ends were trimmed by 4 bases and 6 bases, with 16 bases remaining between them. The germline V gene encodes CDR1 SGHTA and CDR2 FQGNSA. In DNA form, the CDR3 reads TGTGCCAGCAGCTCTTACAGGGTTGAACGCGAGCAGTACTTC. Translated: CASSSYRVEREQYF.

This rearrangement joins TRBV23-1 to TRBJ1-6; possible D gene TRBD1, 5 bases. TRBV23-1 is assigned to the ORF class and has an uncertain function. V lost 4 bases and J 2 bases, leaving 12 bases between the germline ends. The CDR3 length is 16 residues. The CDR3 region is CASSPGRVTYNSPLHF. CDR3 in DNA: TGCGCCAGCAGTCCTGGCAGGGTGACCTATAATTCACCCCTCCACTTT.